This T cell receptor beta chain was recovered during a study of T cells in Graves' hyperthyroidism and ophthalmopathy. As for the study in general: Peripheral blood sampling occurred at initial diagnosis, before any treatment.

Comments on this clonotype: The antigen is not known.

Whole-study results and caveats: Using 13 V-J features, a model discriminated ophthalmopathy from stable hyperthyroidism.

Absence of ophthalmopathy progression within 18 months defined stable Graves' hyperthyroidism. Subjects aged 18 to 65 presented with newly diagnosed hyperthyroidism of less than 2 months' duration. In germline, CDR1 is GTSNPN, CDR2 SVGIG (reference sequence). The CDR3 contains 15 residues. V was pared by 3 bases and J by 2 bases, with 8 bases of the junction left unmatched. Authors of the study amplified TCR beta CDR3 regions from RNA transcripts. A set of HTBI primers served as the primers for a first-round RT-PCR of the TCR CDR3. TCRdb called the multiplex PCR reads again in MiXCR, with one record for every CDR3 protein. The sample lists under 550,000 distinct CDR3 sequences, approximately 15% occurring once.

Source material: blood. The rearrangement links TRBV30 to TRBJ2-5; TRBD2 matches 8 bases. The clonotype originates from a woman under 30 with Graves' hyperthyroidism. The CDR3 DNA sequence: TGTGCCTGGAGCCAGAGACTAGCGTGGCAAGAGACCCAGTACTTC. It yields the protein CAWSQRLAWQETQYF.